This T cell receptor beta chain was captured by sequencing in a study of OX40 agonist ivuxolimab in advanced cancers. Regarding the study as a whole: Antigens targeted by the expanded peripheral T cells were not determined.

Measured with immunoSEQ multiplex PCR; TCRdb has only the in-frame clones, and not every one. Among 50,000 to 60,000 clones, approximately 86% were seen once, and the ten largest hold about 1.1%. With respect to this clone: Its antigen is currently unknown.

Trimming shortened V by 0 bases and J by 0 bases, and 7 bases separated the two germline ends. This CDR3 spans 15 amino acids. The V gene's germline CDR1 is SGHRS and CDR2 YFSETQ. The sample in question was CD4+ or CD8+ T cells sorted from blood, obtained in a trial of the OX40 agonist ivuxolimab. This receptor was taken from an adult with an advanced solid tumor such as melanoma, head and neck, liver or kidney cancer. J is TRBJ1-5 and V is TRBV5-1; unclear D gene. For the CDR3, the DNA is TGCGCCAGCAGCTTGGAAGGGTCTAGCAATCAGCCCCAGCATTTT. Translation: CASSLEGSSNQPQHF.